Included here is one T cell receptor (beta chain) sequence, with context. Its antigen is currently not known. Per-nucleotide qualities are absent, and no much larger clonotype sits a single base away. This entry comes from a study of blood T cells in healthy people across ages (dated by TCRdb to between 2015 and 2017). As for the study more broadly: In model experiments, template switching captured roughly one uniquely barcoded TCR beta cDNA molecule for every two T cells. Using deep sequencing normalized with unique cDNA molecular identifiers, the study measured how TCR beta repertoire diversity changes with age. The donors were split into four age groups: young (average about 16 years), middle-aged (about 40), aged (around 67) and long-lived (roughly 88). To avoid experimental bias, donors of different ages were randomly spread across the sequencing lanes. For two donors (one aged 18 to 30 and one aged 80 or older), the study analyzed two additional independent replicas of 1 million unique cDNA reads from the same blood draw.

From the cysteine up to the phenylalanine, the CDR3 has a length of 15 residues. Only CDR3 DNA is held: 45 bases, read in frame from base 1. The CDR1 and CDR2 encoded by the germline V gene (reference sequence) are SEHNR and FQNEAQ. V and J are truncated by 0 bases and 4 bases respectively, leaving an intervening sequence of 12 bases. On the study overall, not on this receptor specifically: The long-lived group showed more naive CD4+ T cells, fewer expanded clones and increased TCR diversity than the aged group, suggesting age selection. Because donor CMV infection status was unknown, age-related changes in expanded clonotypes were potentially confounded. Bulk unsorted PBMC profiling prevented conclusive comparison of naive and antigen-experienced compartments. Observed TCR beta diversity correlated strongly with the percentage of naive T cells measured by flow cytometry. As age increased, observed TCR beta diversity per million T cells dropped in a roughly linear way, and a significant reduction was already evident by age 40. Estimates of total diversity from one million sequenced T cells were regarded as lower bounds and underestimates.

Library method: 5' RACE. This sample was sequenced with an Illumina HiSeq 2500. The second PCR ran for about 7 to 11 cycles and used a J-beta primer mix along with a sample-barcoded 5' primer. A template-switch 5' adaptor carrying 12 random nucleotides introduced a unique molecular identifier onto each TCR beta cDNA molecule. At least 3 million CDR3-containing paired-end reads were obtained from each sample. All of the RNA was converted into first-strand cDNA using the Mint cDNA synthesis kit, with a TRBC-specific oligonucleotide serving as the primer. All cDNA was treated with uracil-DNA glycosylase and then went through a first 18-cycle PCR with the universal primers M1SS and BC2_uni_R. The original methods were these. For normalization, 1 million high-quality reads were randomly selected from each sample, with every read carrying a distinct molecular identifier. Instead of being binned into consensus sequences, reads that shared molecular identifiers were thrown out. MiTCR, set to a Q25 quality threshold and the strictest error-elimination algorithm, was used for CDR3 identification, clonotype clustering and error correction. A nonparametric unseen species model with Euler transformation was used to estimate a lower bound on total TCR beta diversity. TCRdb redid the processing of the public reads, applying fastp at Q25 and MiXCR, and retained in-frame beta chains. Identical CDR3 proteins give one entry, which carries the most common genes and DNA. What appears here as the V and J calls and clone size reflects TCRdb's work, not the paper's. The sample yields approximately 730,000 distinct CDR3 sequences; 40% to 65% were counted once. The top ten clonotypes cover around 40% of the sample.

Systemically healthy Caucasian individuals from Russia, some 38 in total and aged about 6 to 100 years, were included as donors. Each donor gave 9.5 to 10 milliliters of peripheral blood, drawn into EDTA-treated Vacutainer tubes. PBMCs were isolated by Ficoll-Paque density-gradient centrifugation, with at least 6 million obtained per sample. Total RNA was extracted from PBMCs with Trizol reagent, with at least 6 micrograms obtained per sample. For every donor, flow cytometry on a PBMC aliquot measured the percentage of naive CD45RAhigh/CD27high T cells. Sequencing used blood. This TCR was sampled from a man older than 75 in good health. This receptor chain uses TRBV7-9 and TRBJ1-2; D gene: possibly TRBD1, on 6 matching bases. In nucleotides, the sequence is TGTGCCAGCAGCTTAGCACAGGGTGGTAGCTATGGCTACACCTTC. The resulting protein is CASSLAQGGSYGYTF.